This T cell receptor (beta chain) was found in a study of blood T cell repertoires in COVID-19 (dated by TCRdb to about 2020). Background for the entire study: Samples from collaborators originated in the United States, Italy and Spain and spanned both the acute and convalescent phases of COVID-19. The prospective study material was composed of cDNA or gDNA derived from T cells, B-cell-depleted T cells, or PBMCs. The dataset comprised deeply sampled blood TCRbeta repertoires from subjects exposed to, actively infected with, or recovered from COVID-19. The repertoires were released in a freely available public database intended as a resource for research on the immune response to SARS-CoV-2. The samples were drawn from the first 160 participants of the ongoing ImmuneRACE study and from 1,200 or so subjects provided by 6 global collaborators. Sample metadata almost always included a de-identified subject ID, COVID-19 status, age in years and sex. HLA class I and class II types, where available, came from metadata supplied by the sample provider rather than from assay-based typing.

Broader findings and caveats from the paper: The amount of clinical and demographic metadata varied by source and participant and was provided uncurated.

This clone was seen only once. What antigen it recognizes has not been identified. No per-base quality is available; no much larger clone lies one base away. The immunoSEQ Assay, a bias-controlled multiplex PCR, was used to amplify TCRbeta CDR3 regions from genomic DNA. Regarding the original processing steps: Within the assay, amplification of reference gene primers was used to estimate how many nucleated cells each sample contained. To quantify the absolute abundance of each unique TCRbeta CDR3 rearrangement, sequence reads were collapsed and filtered. For each sample, productive Simpson clonality was calculated as the square root of Simpson's diversity index across productive rearrangements. The source is immuneACCESS, and TCRdb retained only in-frame sequences with V and J called. Part of the clones is not carried over; for the studies checked, unresolved V genes explain less than half of this, and the remainder is unexplained. V, J and clone size reflect that table, while D and trimming were determined from the DNA. Within this sample are about 170,000 clones, with roughly 88% of them counted one time only. About 1.2% of the sample is in the top ten clones.

Inclusive of the bounding cysteine and phenylalanine, the CDR3 is 10 residues long. Left in the record is the CDR3 DNA by itself, 30 bases read in frame from the first base. The germline V gene yields MNHEY for CDR1 and SVGAGI for CDR2. The germline ends are 6 bases apart after V is trimmed by 8 bases and J by 8 bases. Another Seattle source contributed samples from volunteer blood donors who had recovered from COVID-19. Collaborating institutions collected whole blood in K2EDTA tubes following their own protocols. For TCRbeta analysis, collaborators shipped samples in one of three forms: frozen whole blood, isolated PBMCs, or DNA extracted from either of those sample types.

The rearranged chain carries TRBV6-5 and TRBJ1-4; the D gene cannot be resolved reliably. Sequences were obtained from peripheral blood. The sequence was collected from a man aged 60 to 69 who had recovered from COVID-19. The CDR3 reads CASLKEKLFF. The DNA sequence is TGTGCCAGCCTAAAAGAAAAACTGTTTTTT.